The sequence of this T cell receptor (beta chain) was determined in a study of shared clonotypes between healthy human individuals. The CDR3 consists of 16 residues. V lost 2 bases, J lost 2 bases, and 7 bases stayed unmatched. CDR1 MNHEY and CDR2 SMNVEV come from the germline V gene (reference sequence). Data came from immunoSEQ multiplex PCR; TCRdb stores just in-frame clones and leaves some out. The sample carries roughly 1.5 million clones, roughly 98% recorded once. This clonotype was obtained from a young man in good health. The genes are TRBV27 and TRBJ2-3, with 7 bases identical to TRBD2. Sequencing used naive CD4+ T cells sorted from blood. Subset defined: CD45RA+ positively selected. CDR3 coding DNA: TGTGCCAGCAGTTTAGGCCCAGCGGGATACACAGATACGCAGTATTTT. Translation gives CASSLGPAGYTDTQYF.